Given below is one T cell receptor beta chain in context. Antigen: not known. The data are from a study of T cell responses to AZD1222 COVID-19 vaccine. Study findings and constraints: Spike-specific TCR breadth and depth were elevated following two AZD1222 doses.

Data came from immunoSEQ multiplex PCR; TCRdb stores just in-frame clones and leaves some out. Here the sample spans approximately 89,000 clones, 88% being singletons. The source was peripheral blood, collected on day 0 of AZD1222 vaccination. This clonotype originated in an adult in good health.

The CDR3 sequence: CASSIQGEKLFF. CDR3 in DNA: TGTGCCAGCAGCATACAAGGGGAAAAACTGTTTTTT. The gene calls are TRBV5-4 and TRBJ1-4; no clear D. The CDR3 runs to 12 residues. The V end was cut by 4 bases, the J end by 8 bases, with 9 bases between. The germline V gene has CDR1 SGHNT and CDR2 YYREEE (reference sequence).